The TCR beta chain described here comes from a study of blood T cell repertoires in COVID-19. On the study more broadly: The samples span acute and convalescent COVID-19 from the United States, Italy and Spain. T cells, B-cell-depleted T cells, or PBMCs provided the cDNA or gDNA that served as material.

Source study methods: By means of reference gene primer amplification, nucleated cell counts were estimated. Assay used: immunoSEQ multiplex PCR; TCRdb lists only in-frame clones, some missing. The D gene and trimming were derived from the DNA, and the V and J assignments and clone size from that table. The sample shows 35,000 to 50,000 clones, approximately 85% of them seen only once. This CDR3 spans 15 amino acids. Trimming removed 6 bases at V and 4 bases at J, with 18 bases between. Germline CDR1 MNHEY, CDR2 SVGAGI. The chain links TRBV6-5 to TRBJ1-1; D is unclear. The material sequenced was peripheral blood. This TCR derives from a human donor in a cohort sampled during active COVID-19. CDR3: CASRYLGWEGTEAFF. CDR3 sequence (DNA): TGTGCCAGCAGGTATTTAGGATGGGAGGGCACTGAAGCTTTCTTT.